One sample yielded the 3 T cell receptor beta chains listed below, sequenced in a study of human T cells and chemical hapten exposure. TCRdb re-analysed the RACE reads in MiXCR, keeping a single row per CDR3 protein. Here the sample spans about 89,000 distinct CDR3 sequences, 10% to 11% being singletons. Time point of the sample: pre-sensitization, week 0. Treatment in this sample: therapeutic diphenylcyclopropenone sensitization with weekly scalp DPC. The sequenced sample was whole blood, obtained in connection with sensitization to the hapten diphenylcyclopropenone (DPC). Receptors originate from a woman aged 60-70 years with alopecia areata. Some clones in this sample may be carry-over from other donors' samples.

The CDR3 region is CASNRQGPQETQYF. CDR3 coding DNA: TGTGCCAGCAACCGACAGGGGCCTCAAGAGACCCAGTACTTC. V and J are TRBV6-6 and TRBJ2-5; 8 nucleotides line up with TRBD1. Germline V gives CDR1 MNHNY, CDR2 SVGAGI (reference sequence). This CDR3 region has 14 residues. V dropped 7 bases and J dropped 2; count of bases not matched to a gene: 6.

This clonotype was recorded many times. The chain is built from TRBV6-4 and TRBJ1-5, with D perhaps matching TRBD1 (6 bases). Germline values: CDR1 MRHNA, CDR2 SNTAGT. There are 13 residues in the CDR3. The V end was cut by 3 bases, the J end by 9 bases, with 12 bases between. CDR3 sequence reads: CASSEGGGRPQHF. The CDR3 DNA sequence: TGTGCCAGCAGTGAAGGGGGTGGGCGGCCCCAGCATTTT.

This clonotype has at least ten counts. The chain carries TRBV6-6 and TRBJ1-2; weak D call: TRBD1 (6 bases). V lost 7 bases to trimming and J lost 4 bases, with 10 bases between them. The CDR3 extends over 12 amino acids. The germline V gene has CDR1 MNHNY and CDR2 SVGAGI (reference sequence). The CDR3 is CASTGQFYGYTF. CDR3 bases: TGTGCCAGCACCGGACAGTTCTATGGCTACACCTTC.